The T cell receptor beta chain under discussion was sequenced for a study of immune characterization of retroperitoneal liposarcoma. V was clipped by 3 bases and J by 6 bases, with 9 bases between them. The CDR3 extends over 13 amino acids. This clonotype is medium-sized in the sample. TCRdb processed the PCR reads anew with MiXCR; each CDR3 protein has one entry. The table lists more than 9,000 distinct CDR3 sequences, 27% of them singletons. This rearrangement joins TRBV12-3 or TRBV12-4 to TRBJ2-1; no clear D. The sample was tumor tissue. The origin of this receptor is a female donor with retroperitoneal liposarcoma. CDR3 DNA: TGTGCCAGCAGTTTTCTTAGGAGCAATGAGCAGTTCTTC. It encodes CASSFLRSNEQFF.